At least ten counts were recorded for the clone carrying this T cell receptor beta chain. This entry comes from a study of T cells in Graves' hyperthyroidism and ophthalmopathy. V dropped 5 bases and J dropped 6 bases, with 17 bases sitting between them. The CDR3 has 15 amino acids. Germline CDR1 and CDR2: SGHTA and FQGNSA. RNA transcripts were the template for amplifying TCR beta CDR3 regions. An initial round of RT-PCR targeting the TCR CDR3 relied on the HTBI primer set. TCRdb redid the calling of the multiplex PCR reads with MiXCR, one entry per CDR3 protein. The profile shows roughly 630,000 distinct CDR3 sequences, around 16% of them singletons.

This receptor was identified in a woman in her twenties or thirties with Graves' hyperthyroidism. The chain recombines TRBV7-2 with TRBJ2-1; perhaps TRBD2 as D (5 bases). The specimen was blood. The CDR3 sequence: CASSLGGLAGNEQFF. The CDR3 bases are TGTGCCAGCAGCCTGGGCGGGCTAGCAGGCAATGAGCAGTTCTTC. Full variable domain (outside the CDR3, taken from reference TRBV7-2 and TRBJ2-1): GAGVSQSPSNKVTEKGKDVELRCDPISGHTALYWYRQSLGQGLEFLIYFQGNSAPDKSGLPSDRFSAERTGGSVSTLTIQRTQQEDSAVYLCASSLGGLAGNEQFFGPGTRLTVL.